A single sample is the source of the 30 T cell receptor beta chains below, sequenced in a study of blood T cell repertoires in COVID-19. Libraries were prepared by immunoSEQ multiplex PCR; TCRdb keeps only in-frame clonotypes and omits some of them. The profile covers about 94,000 clones, with about 80% appearing a single time and about 6.3% taken by the ten largest. Sequenced: peripheral blood. The receptors derive from a man aged 55 to 70 with acute or convalescent COVID-19.

This clone was detected only once. The V and J genes are TRBV7-2 and TRBJ1-1, with no clear D. This CDR3 spans 13 amino acids. The germline V and J ends were trimmed by 1 base and 5 bases, with 8 bases remaining between them. The germline CDR1 and CDR2 sequences are SGHTA and FQGNSA. CDR3 residues: CASSLGGFTEAFF. In nucleotides, the CDR3 is TGTGCCAGCAGCTTAGGAGGGTTTACTGAAGCTTTCTTT.

The chain combines TRBV19 with TRBJ2-3; D unresolved. Looked up from germline, CDR1 is LNHDA and CDR2 is SQIVND (reference sequence). CDR3 length equals 13 residues. Trimming took off 3 bases at V and 6 bases at J, with 10 bases between the two ends. CDR3: CASSMLGMDTQYF. CDR3 nucleotides: TGTGCCAGTAGTATGCTAGGTATGGATACGCAGTATTTT.

The chain employs TRBV28 and TRBJ1-5, with TRBD1 matching 8 bases. Trimming removed 4 bases from V and 7 bases from J; junction bases left unmatched: 6. The CDR3 sequence is 14 residues long. Germline loops: CDR1 MDHEN, CDR2 SYDVKM. The CDR3 spells CASSWQGARQPQHF. CDR3 coding DNA: TGTGCCAGCAGTTGGCAGGGGGCAAGGCAGCCCCAGCATTTT.

The chain combines TRBV7-3 with TRBJ2-5; possibly TRBD2 for D (6 bases). Per the germline V gene, CDR1 is SGHTA and CDR2 is FQGTGA. V was cut by 0 bases and J by 4 bases, with 9 bases left in between. This CDR3 is 14 amino acids long. CDR3 DNA: TGTGCCAGCAGCTTAACGGTGGGAGGAGAGACCCAGTACTTC. Translation gives CASSLTVGGETQYF. Full variable domain (remainder filled in from reference TRBV7-3 and TRBJ2-5): GAGVSQTPSNKVTEKGKYVELRCDPISGHTALYWYRQSLGQGPEFLIYFQGTGAADDSGLPNDRFFAVRPEGSVSTLKIQRTERGDSAVYLCASSLTVGGETQYFGPGTRLLVL.

The genes are TRBV3-1 (or the pseudogene TRBV3-2) and TRBJ1-3, with 10 bases fitting TRBD1. Germline V gene sequence: CDR1 LGHDT, CDR2 YNNKEL (reference sequence). V dropped 2 bases and J dropped 7; count of bases not matched to a gene: 5. This CDR3 comprises 15 residues. This chain's CDR3 is CASSQRQGAMNTIYF. The CDR3 DNA is TGTGCCAGCAGCCAAAGACAGGGGGCTATGAACACCATATATTTT.

This clone was seen just once. The CDR3 coding sequence is TGTGCCAGTAGTATAAACTCTGCTGGTGAGCAGTTCTTC. Translating gives CASSINSAGEQFF. The chain is built from TRBV19 and TRBJ2-1; no definite D call. The V gene lost 2 bases and the J gene lost 9 bases, with 11 bases spanning the gap. Germline CDR1 and CDR2: LNHDA and SQIVND (reference sequence). This CDR3 has 13 residues.

The chain uses TRBV7-2 and TRBJ1-5; possible D gene TRBD1, 5 bases. Germline-derived CDR1 and CDR2 are SGHTA and FQGNSA. The CDR3 runs 13 residues. Trimming stripped 6 bases from V and 7 bases from J, with 13 bases between. CDR3 region: CASSQGGKQPQHF. The CDR3 coding sequence is TGTGCCAGCAGTCAGGGAGGTAAGCAGCCCCAGCATTTT.

The chain employs TRBV28 and TRBJ2-1, with 7 bases lining up with TRBD1. The CDR3 runs to 15 residues. Per germline, CDR1 MDHEN and CDR2 SYDVKM. V was clipped by 5 bases and J by 5 bases; unmatched bases: 9. The CDR3 loop reads CASSLTDRANNEQFF. In DNA, the CDR3 is TGTGCCAGCAGTCTGACTGACAGGGCGAACAATGAGCAGTTCTTC.

The chain uses TRBV4-1 and TRBJ2-1, with D tentatively TRBD1 (7 bases). The ends were cut back, 4 bases at V and 12 bases at J, with 16 bases in the middle. CDR3 length equals 13 residues. Germline assignment: CDR1 MGHRA and CDR2 YSYEKL. CDR3 in DNA: TGCGCCAGCAGCCGTCTGGCGGGACAGACGCAGTTCTTC. The encoded protein is CASSRLAGQTQFF.

The rearrangement links TRBV9 to TRBJ1-5; TRBD1 matches at 8 bases. The V and J ends lost 3 bases and 2 bases, in that order; junction bases with no gene match: 4. The length of the CDR3 is 15 residues. In germline, CDR1 is SGDLS, CDR2 YYNGEE. CDR3 bases: TGTGCCAGCAGCGGGCAGGGGGCTGGCAATCAGCCCCAGCATTTT. Translation gives CASSGQGAGNQPQHF.

J is TRBJ1-6 and V is TRBV5-6, with D possibly matching TRBD1 (6 bases). V dropped 0 bases and J dropped 9 bases, with 10 bases sitting between them. This CDR3 has 14 residues. Germline-derived CDR1 and CDR2 are SGHDT and YYEEEE. The CDR3 coding sequence is TGTGCCAGCAGCTTGGCAGGGGTCGGTTCACCCCTCCACTTT. Its protein product is CASSLAGVGSPLHF.

CDR3 coding DNA: TGTGCCAGCAGCTCGACAGGGCCGGCCTCCTACGAGCAGTACTTC. As protein: CASSSTGPASYEQYF. The chain uses TRBV6-5 and TRBJ2-7; 7 bases line up with TRBD1. The CDR3 sequence is 15 residues long. Looked up from germline, CDR1 is MNHEY and CDR2 is SVGAGI. After removal of 6 bases from V and 0 bases from J, the junction contained 8 bases not matched to a gene.

The CDR3 sequence: CASSQDRGERYGYTF. As DNA, the CDR3 is TGCGCCAGCAGCCAAGATCGGGGGGAGCGCTATGGCTACACCTTC. V is TRBV4-1 and J is TRBJ1-2; TRBD1 is a possible D gene (5 bases). V was pared by 0 bases and J by 4 bases, with 12 bases between. Germline V gives CDR1 MGHRA, CDR2 YSYEKL. This CDR3 spans 15 amino acids.

The CDR3 nucleotides read TGTGCCAGCAGTCAGAACTCTCTCTTTCAATGGGACAGCTACTTC. Translating gives CASSQNSLFQWDSYF. This chain joins TRBV6-2 or TRBV6-3 and TRBJ2-5; TRBD1 aligns across 7 bases. With V trimmed by 5 bases and J by 14 bases, 20 bases remained unmatched. The germline CDR1 and CDR2 sequences are MNHEY and SVGEGT. CDR3 length: 15 residues.

In this sample, this clone turned up a few times. The V and J genes are TRBV6-5 and TRBJ2-3; 8 bases agree with TRBD2. The CDR3 sequence is 14 residues long. With V trimmed by 5 bases and J by 7 bases, 8 bases remained unmatched. From germline, CDR1 is MNHEY and CDR2 SVGAGI. CDR3: CASSPQAGVHTQYF. For the CDR3, the DNA is TGTGCCAGCAGTCCCCAAGCGGGGGTCCATACGCAGTATTTT.

V is TRBV19 and J is TRBJ2-2; 8 nucleotides match TRBD1. Unmatched junction bases numbered 8, after V lost 6 bases and J lost 2 bases. The CDR3 spans 16 residues. Germline CDR1 reads LNHDA; CDR2 reads SQIVND (reference sequence). DNA of the CDR3: TGTGCCAGTAGCGACAGGGGCGCAACTAACACCGGGGAGCTGTTTTTT. Amino acid sequence: CASSDRGATNTGELFF.

The V and J genes are TRBV4-1 and TRBJ1-5; D gene uncertain. CDR3 length equals 16 residues. Looked up from germline, CDR1 is MGHRA and CDR2 is YSYEKL. Trimming removed 4 bases at V and 0 bases at J, with 13 bases between. The CDR3 region has the DNA TGCGCCAGCAGCCCTGGAGGTTTTGGTAGCAATCAGCCCCAGCATTTT. Its translation is CASSPGGFGSNQPQHF.

Concerning this clone itself: The sample carries other DNA sequences with the same CDR3. This chain uses TRBV30 with TRBJ2-7; TRBD2 might be the D (5 bases). The CDR3 length is 14 residues. V was clipped by 0 bases and J by 1 base, with 10 bases between them. CDR1 is GTSNPN, CDR2 SVGIG, per germline (reference sequence). CDR3 bases: TGTGCCTGGAGTGTACCGGGCGGGTCCTACGAGCAGTACTTC. Amino acids: CAWSVPGGSYEQYF.

The V call is TRBV5-6, the J call TRBJ1-1, with D hard to call. There are 12 residues in the CDR3. The germline CDR1 and CDR2 sequences are SGHDT and YYEEEE. Trimming cost V 7 bases and J 0 bases, with 7 bases left between them. This chain's CDR3 is CASSNLNTEAFF. DNA of the CDR3: TGTGCCAGCTCTAACTTGAACACTGAAGCTTTCTTT. The full variable domain, with the rest looked up from reference TRBV5-6 and TRBJ1-1, is DAGVTQSPTHLIKTRGQQVTLRCSPKSGHDTVSWYQQALGQGPQFIFQYYEEEERQRGNFPDRFSGHQFPNYSSELNVNALLLGDSALYLCASSNLNTEAFFGQGTRLTVV.

The CDR3 DNA reads TGTGCCAGCAGCTTAGCGGGTATAGGGAGCCCCACTGAAGCTTTCTTT. The encoded protein is CASSLAGIGSPTEAFF. V gene TRBV7-2 combines with J gene TRBJ1-1; the D is unclear. V was pared by 0 bases and J by 4 bases, with 15 bases between. Germline CDR1 SGHTA, CDR2 FQGNSA. This CDR3 spans 16 amino acids.

The chain carries TRBV30 and TRBJ1-1; 8 bases fit TRBD1. The V segment lost 2 bases and the J segment 5 bases; nucleotides outside the gene matches: 7. Germline CDR1 GTSNPN, CDR2 SVGIG (reference sequence). CDR3 size: 14 residues. Here the CDR3 reads CAWSFTQGVTEAFF. The CDR3 coding sequence is TGTGCCTGGAGTTTCACACAGGGGGTAACTGAAGCTTTCTTT.

In DNA form, the CDR3 reads TGTGCCAGCAGCCGAACCGGGGGGACCCAGTACTTC. This translates into CASSRTGGTQYF. The rearrangement joins TRBV7-8 to TRBJ2-5, with D possibly TRBD2 on 6 matching bases. The CDR3 extends over 12 amino acids. Germline V gives CDR1 SGHVS, CDR2 FQNEAQ. Deletions cut 5 bases from V and 7 bases from J, with 11 bases between.

This chain joins TRBV6-5 and TRBJ1-5; D is possibly TRBD1 (6 bases). Trimming pared 6 bases from V and 3 bases from J, leaving 9 bases between. The V gene's germline CDR1 is MNHEY and CDR2 SVGAGI. There are 13 residues in the CDR3. The CDR3 DNA is TGTGCCAGCAGGACAGGTGACAATCAGCCCCAGCATTTT. Translating it yields CASRTGDNQPQHF.

The chain links TRBV6-5 to TRBJ2-2, with TRBD1 matching over 9 bases. Germline V gives CDR1 MNHEY, CDR2 SVGAGI. The CDR3 has 15 amino acids. The junction had 9 bases not matched to a gene; V was cut back by 7 bases and J by 6 bases. The CDR3 is CASKPGQGVPGELFF. The CDR3 coding sequence is TGTGCCAGCAAACCGGGACAGGGTGTCCCCGGGGAGCTGTTTTTT.

The rearrangement links TRBV6-5 to TRBJ1-5; tentatively, D is TRBD1 (6 bases). V lost 2 bases to trimming and J lost 2 bases, with 10 bases between them. Germline CDR1 and CDR2: MNHEY and SVGAGI. The CDR3 extends over 15 amino acids. CDR3 sequence reads: CASSYQSGGNQPQHF. The DNA for the CDR3 is TGTGCCAGCAGTTACCAATCAGGGGGCAATCAGCCCCAGCATTTT.

This chain uses TRBV5-8 with TRBJ2-5; TRBD2 aligns across 10 bases. In germline, CDR1 is SGHTS, CDR2 YDEGEE. The CDR3 is 16 amino acids. The V gene end was trimmed by 1 base and the J gene end by 0 bases; junction bases not matched to a gene: 3. The CDR3 bases are TGTGCCAGCAGCTTGCAGCGGGGGGGATACCAAGAGACCCAGTACTTC. It specifies CASSLQRGGYQETQYF.

The J gene is TRBJ2-3, the V gene TRBV24-1; 8 positions match TRBD1. This CDR3 contains 16 residues. CDR1 and CDR2 from the germline V gene are KGHDR and SFDVKD. The J segment lost 4 bases and the V segment lost 4 bases, leaving 9 bases of the junction unmatched. The CDR3 DNA follows: TGTGCCACCAGTGACCATCGACAGGGGCTAGCAGATACGCAGTATTTT. This codes for CATSDHRQGLADTQYF.

This chain connects TRBV19 to TRBJ2-3; 9 bases are a match to TRBD2. With V trimmed by 4 bases and J by 2 bases, 7 bases remained unmatched. CDR1 LNHDA and CDR2 SQIVND come from the germline V gene (reference sequence). This CDR3 contains 16 residues. The CDR3 here is CASSTGLATYTDTQYF. DNA of the CDR3: TGTGCCAGTAGTACAGGACTAGCGACTTACACAGATACGCAGTATTTT.

This clone has just one count. The chain carries TRBV9 and TRBJ1-4; D call uncertain. V was pared by 5 bases and J by 0 bases, with 11 bases between. The CDR3 covers 15 residues. The germline V gene encodes CDR1 SGDLS and CDR2 YYNGEE. The CDR3 here is CASSPEGATNEKLFF. CDR3 sequence (DNA): TGTGCCAGCAGTCCGGAGGGTGCAACTAATGAAAAACTGTTTTTT.

The chain employs TRBV27 and TRBJ2-5, with D possibly TRBD2 on 5 matching bases. The CDR3 is made up of 15 amino acids. Between the trimmed V and J ends, which lost 6 bases and 5 bases, there was a span of 19 bases. Germline V gene data show CDR1 as MNHEY and CDR2 as SMNVEV (reference sequence). The CDR3 protein is CASSKRHPGGETQYF. The CDR3, as DNA: TGTGCCAGCAGCAAAAGACATCCGGGCGGGGAGACCCAGTACTTC.